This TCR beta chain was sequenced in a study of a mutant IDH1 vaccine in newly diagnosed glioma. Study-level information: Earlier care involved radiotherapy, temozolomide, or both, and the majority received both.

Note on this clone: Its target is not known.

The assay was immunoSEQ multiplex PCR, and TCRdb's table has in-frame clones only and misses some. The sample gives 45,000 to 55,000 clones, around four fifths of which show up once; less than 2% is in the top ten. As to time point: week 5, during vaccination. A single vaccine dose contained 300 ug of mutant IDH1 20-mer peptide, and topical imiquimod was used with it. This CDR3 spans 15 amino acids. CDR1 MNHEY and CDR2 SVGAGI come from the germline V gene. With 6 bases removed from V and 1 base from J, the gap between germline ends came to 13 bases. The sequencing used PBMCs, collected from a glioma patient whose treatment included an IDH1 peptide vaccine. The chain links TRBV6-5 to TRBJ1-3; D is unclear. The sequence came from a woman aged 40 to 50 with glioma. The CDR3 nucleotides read TGTGCCAGCAGGCCCCCAGGTCCTTCTGGAAACACCATATATTTT. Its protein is CASRPPGPSGNTIYF.